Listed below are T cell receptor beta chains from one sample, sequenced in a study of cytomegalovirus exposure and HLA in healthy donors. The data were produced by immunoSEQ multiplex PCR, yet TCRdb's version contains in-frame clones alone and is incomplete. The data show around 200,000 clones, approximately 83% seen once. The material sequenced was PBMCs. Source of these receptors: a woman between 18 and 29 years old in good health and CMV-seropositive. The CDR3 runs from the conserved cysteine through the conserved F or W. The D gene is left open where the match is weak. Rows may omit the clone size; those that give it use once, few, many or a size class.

DNA: TGCGCCAGCAGAGGAGACGGACTCTACATTGGTGGCTACACCTTC
CDR3: CASRGDGLYIGGYTF
length: 15
D: NA
J: TRBJ1-2
V: TRBV5-1
size: few

DNA: TGTGCCAGCAGCCGAAAGCGGGGGGCGAACACCGGGGAGCTGTTTTTT
CDR3: CASSRKRGANTGELFF
length: 16
D: TRBD2
J: TRBJ2-2
V: TRBV4-2
size: NA

DNA: TGTGCCAGTAGTATGGCATTGGGACAGCGCTACGAGCAGTACTTC
CDR3: CASSMALGQRYEQYF
length: 15
D: TRBD1
J: TRBJ2-7
V: TRBV19
size: NA

DNA: TGTGCCAGCAGTTCCGACCCTCTGCGGGGCTACACCTTC
CDR3: CASSSDPLRGYTF
length: 13
D: NA
J: TRBJ1-2
V: TRBV6-5
size: few

DNA: TGTGCCAGCAGTTTCCTTGACAGCTATGGCTACACCTTC
CDR3: CASSFLDSYGYTF
length: 13
D: NA
J: TRBJ1-2
V: TRBV27
size: once

DNA: TGTGCCAGCAGTTACGGGTCCGGCGGGTATGGCTACACCTTC
CDR3: CASSYGSGGYGYTF
length: 14
D: NA
J: TRBJ1-2
V: TRBV6-6
size: NA

DNA: TGCGCCAGCAGCCAACAGCGACAGGGGTTCCATGGCTACACCTTC
CDR3: CASSQQRQGFHGYTF
length: 15
D: TRBD1
J: TRBJ1-2
V: TRBV4-1
size: NA

DNA: TGTGCCAGCACTCCGTCGCGGCAAGAGACCCAGTACTTC
CDR3: CASTPSRQETQYF
length: 13
D: NA
J: TRBJ2-5
V: TRBV2
size: NA

DNA: TGTGCCAGCAGGGGTTCACCGGACAGGGGACACGAGCAGTACTTC
CDR3: CASRGSPDRGHEQYF
length: 15
D: TRBD1
J: TRBJ2-7
V: TRBV28
size: NA

DNA: TGTGCCAGCAGGGACAGGATGATGAACACTGAAGCTTTCTTT
CDR3: CASRDRMMNTEAFF
length: 14
D: TRBD1
J: TRBJ1-1
V: TRBV6-5
size: NA

DNA: TGTGCCAGTGAGCGGGGGTTGAGGGAAGATACGCAGTATTTT
CDR3: CASERGLREDTQYF
length: 14
D: TRBD2
J: TRBJ2-3
V: TRBV7-9
size: NA

DNA: TGTGCCAGCAGTGAATTCCGGGGGGCTACAATCACTGAAGCTTTCTTT
CDR3: CASSEFRGATITEAFF
length: 16
D: NA
J: TRBJ1-1
V: TRBV25-1
size: NA

DNA: TGTGCCAGCAGCGTGGGTGGAGCGGGGGGCACAGATACGCAGTATTTT
CDR3: CASSVGGAGGTDTQYF
length: 16
D: TRBD2
J: TRBJ2-3
V: TRBV9
size: NA

DNA: TGTGCCAGCAGCCCTAGCGGGGGGGTCCTCGATGAGCAGTTCTTC
CDR3: CASSPSGGVLDEQFF
length: 15
D: TRBD2
J: TRBJ2-1
V: TRBV7-8
size: once

DNA: TGTGCCAGCAGCTTAGGACCCCGCGCGGGGGGGACAGATACGCAGTATTTT
CDR3: CASSLGPRAGGTDTQYF
length: 17
D: TRBD2
J: TRBJ2-3
V: TRBV7-6
size: NA

DNA: TGTGCCAGCAGGCCCGGGACTAGCGGGGGGATGTACAATGAGCAGTTCTTC
CDR3: CASRPGTSGGMYNEQFF
length: 17
D: TRBD2
J: TRBJ2-1
V: TRBV5-6
size: NA

DNA: TGTGCCAGCAGTTTTGGGCTAGCCGGGGAGCAGTTCTTC
CDR3: CASSFGLAGEQFF
length: 13
D: NA
J: TRBJ2-1
V: TRBV27
size: NA

DNA: TGTGCCAGCAGCTTCAGGGACACAAACACTGAAGCTTTCTTT
CDR3: CASSFRDTNTEAFF
length: 14
D: NA
J: TRBJ1-1
V: TRBV7-2
size: NA

DNA: TGTGCCAGCGTTCAGGGCTATGGCTACACCTTC
CDR3: CASVQGYGYTF
length: 11
D: NA
J: TRBJ1-2
V: TRBV19
size: once

DNA: TGCGCCAGCATTAGGGGAGGTTATGGCGACATTCAGTACTTC
CDR3: CASIRGGYGDIQYF
length: 14
D: NA
J: TRBJ2-4
V: TRBV10-2
size: NA

DNA: TGTGCCAGCTCATTCGGACAGGGACGCAGAGATGGCTACACCTTC
CDR3: CASSFGQGRRDGYTF
length: 15
D: TRBD1
J: TRBJ1-2
V: TRBV18
size: NA

DNA: TGTGCCAGCAGTTTACTCCGAGGGCTTGAAGCTTTCTTT
CDR3: CASSLLRGLEAFF
length: 13
D: NA
J: TRBJ1-1
V: TRBV27
size: NA

DNA: TGTGCCAGCAGCGTAACAGGGGGCAATTCACCCCTCCACTTT
CDR3: CASSVTGGNSPLHF
length: 14
D: TRBD1
J: TRBJ1-6
V: TRBV9
size: NA

DNA: TGTGCCAGCAGCTTAAACGACAGGGGGCCGTACACCTTC
CDR3: CASSLNDRGPYTF
length: 13
D: TRBD1
J: TRBJ1-2
V: TRBV7-3
size: NA

DNA: TGTGCCAGTCACCTAGCGGGGGGGCCCACTGAGCAGTTCTTC
CDR3: CASHLAGGPTEQFF
length: 14
D: TRBD2
J: TRBJ2-1
V: TRBV7-9
size: NA

DNA: TGTGCCAGCAGCCGACTAGGGGTCACCGGGGAGCTGTTTTTT
CDR3: CASSRLGVTGELFF
length: 14
D: NA
J: TRBJ2-2
V: TRBV27
size: NA

DNA: TGTGCCAGCAGTTCGGACACTGTTGAAGCTTTCTTT
CDR3: CASSSDTVEAFF
length: 12
D: NA
J: TRBJ1-1
V: TRBV6-6
size: once

DNA: TGTGCCAGCAGCCTCAGACGAGACAACTACGAGCAGTACTTC
CDR3: CASSLRRDNYEQYF
length: 14
D: NA
J: TRBJ2-7
V: TRBV7-2
size: NA

DNA: TGTGCCAGCAGTTACTCGGGGGACTATAGCAATCAGCCCCAGCATTTT
CDR3: CASSYSGDYSNQPQHF
length: 16
D: NA
J: TRBJ1-5
V: TRBV6-5
size: NA

DNA: TGTGCCAGCAGTGAAGCTTGGCGGGGGAGCTCCTACAATGAGCAGTTCTTC
CDR3: CASSEAWRGSSYNEQFF
length: 17
D: TRBD2
J: TRBJ2-1
V: TRBV2
size: NA

DNA: TGTGCCATCAGCCCAGTCGGCGGCAAGAGCTCCTACAATGAGCAGTTCTTC
CDR3: CAISPVGGKSSYNEQFF
length: 17
D: NA
J: TRBJ2-1
V: TRBV10-3
size: NA

DNA: TGTGCCAGCAGCTTGGGCGGAGGGTTGTCACTGCTTTCAGATACGCAGTATTTT
CDR3: CASSLGGGLSLLSDTQYF
length: 18
D: NA
J: TRBJ2-3
V: TRBV5-6
size: NA

DNA: TGTGCCAGCAGCTCCGTGGGGGCTCTGCTAGCCCCTAAAATCACAGATACGCAGTATTTT
CDR3: CASSSVGALLAPKITDTQYF
length: 20
D: NA
J: TRBJ2-3
V: TRBV5-4
size: NA

DNA: TGTGCCAGTAGTTCACAGAGACAGGGGGGCGATGAGCAGTTCTTC
CDR3: CASSSQRQGGDEQFF
length: 15
D: TRBD1
J: TRBJ2-1
V: TRBV19
size: NA

DNA: TGTGCCAGCAGTGAAGCACTAGCGGTGAACACCGGGGAGCTGTTTTTT
CDR3: CASSEALAVNTGELFF
length: 16
D: TRBD2
J: TRBJ2-2
V: TRBV2
size: NA

DNA: TGTGCCAGCAGCTCCGTGGACGGACAGAACACAGATACGCAGTATTTT
CDR3: CASSSVDGQNTDTQYF
length: 16
D: NA
J: TRBJ2-3
V: TRBV7-9
size: once

DNA: TGTGCCAGCAGTGTCGGGGATGAAGCTTTCTTT
CDR3: CASSVGDEAFF
length: 11
D: NA
J: TRBJ1-1
V: TRBV25-1
size: NA

DNA: TGTGCCACCAGCAGAGATCTTATCGGAGCTTTCTTT
CDR3: CATSRDLIGAFF
length: 12
D: NA
J: TRBJ1-1
V: TRBV15
size: NA

DNA: TGTGCCAGCAGTGATGGGCCCTCACGGTGGACAATTGAAGCTTTCTTT
CDR3: CASSDGPSRWTIEAFF
length: 16
D: NA
J: TRBJ1-1
V: TRBV6-4
size: once

DNA: TGTGCCAGCAGCCCCTCGGCCGGGACAGGGGGCATCGATACGCAGTATTTT
CDR3: CASSPSAGTGGIDTQYF
length: 17
D: TRBD1
J: TRBJ2-3
V: TRBV11-2
size: NA

DNA: TGTGCCAGCAGCCCCCCGGGTCTCGGGTACGAGCAGTACTTC
CDR3: CASSPPGLGYEQYF
length: 14
D: NA
J: TRBJ2-7
V: TRBV6-5
size: NA

DNA: TGTGCCAGCAGCTTAGGCGGGGGATCGTACAATGAGCAGTTCTTC
CDR3: CASSLGGGSYNEQFF
length: 15
D: TRBD2
J: TRBJ2-1
V: TRBV11-3
size: NA

DNA: TGTGCCAGCAGCTTGAGGACAGGGTACACAGATACGCAGTATTTT
CDR3: CASSLRTGYTDTQYF
length: 15
D: TRBD1
J: TRBJ2-3
V: TRBV5-4
size: NA

DNA: TGCGCCAGCAGCTCAACCGGGATCAGCTCCTATAATTCACCCCTCCACTTT
CDR3: CASSSTGISSYNSPLHF
length: 17
D: NA
J: TRBJ1-6
V: TRBV5-1
size: NA

DNA: TGTGCCAGCAGCTTTAGCGGGGGGCCGAGGAATGAGCAGTTCTTC
CDR3: CASSFSGGPRNEQFF
length: 15
D: TRBD2
J: TRBJ2-1
V: TRBV5-4
size: NA

DNA: TGTGCCATCAGTGAGTCTAAACAGGCCATCTCCTACGAGCAGTACTTC
CDR3: CAISESKQAISYEQYF
length: 16
D: NA
J: TRBJ2-7
V: TRBV10-3
size: once

DNA: TGCGCCAGCAGCCAAGCTGTGACTAGCGGCCCCTACAATGAGCAGTTCTTC
CDR3: CASSQAVTSGPYNEQFF
length: 17
D: TRBD2
J: TRBJ2-1
V: TRBV4-1
size: NA

DNA: TGTGCCAGCAGCTTTACCCCCGGGACATCCAGCTCCTACGAGCAGTACTTC
CDR3: CASSFTPGTSSSYEQYF
length: 17
D: NA
J: TRBJ2-7
V: TRBV7-3
size: NA

DNA: TGCGCCAGCAGCCCCGGTTATGTAGCTTTCTTT
CDR3: CASSPGYVAFF
length: 11
D: NA
J: TRBJ1-1
V: TRBV4-1
size: NA

DNA: TGTGCCAGCAGCTTAGAAGGGGTAGGTGAGCAGTTCTTC
CDR3: CASSLEGVGEQFF
length: 13
D: NA
J: TRBJ2-1
V: TRBV7-2
size: NA

DNA: TGCGCCAGCAGCCAACCGGGACAGGGCTCAGATACGCAGTATTTT
CDR3: CASSQPGQGSDTQYF
length: 15
D: TRBD1
J: TRBJ2-3
V: TRBV4-3
size: NA

DNA: TGTGCCAGCAGTCCTCGGACCGGGGTGGCGGATACGCAGTATTTT
CDR3: CASSPRTGVADTQYF
length: 15
D: NA
J: TRBJ2-3
V: TRBV27
size: NA

DNA: TGTGCCAGCGTGGGGTCCGGGGGGCTGGAGAATGAGCAGTTCTTC
CDR3: CASVGSGGLENEQFF
length: 15
D: NA
J: TRBJ2-1
V: TRBV2
size: once

DNA: TGTGCCAGTAGTCCCACCGACAGGGGCCCCCTCCACTTT
CDR3: CASSPTDRGPLHF
length: 13
D: TRBD1
J: TRBJ1-6
V: TRBV19
size: NA

DNA: TGTGCCAGCAGCTCCTTCTCGAGTGAAAAACTGTTTTTT
CDR3: CASSSFSSEKLFF
length: 13
D: NA
J: TRBJ1-4
V: TRBV7-2
size: NA